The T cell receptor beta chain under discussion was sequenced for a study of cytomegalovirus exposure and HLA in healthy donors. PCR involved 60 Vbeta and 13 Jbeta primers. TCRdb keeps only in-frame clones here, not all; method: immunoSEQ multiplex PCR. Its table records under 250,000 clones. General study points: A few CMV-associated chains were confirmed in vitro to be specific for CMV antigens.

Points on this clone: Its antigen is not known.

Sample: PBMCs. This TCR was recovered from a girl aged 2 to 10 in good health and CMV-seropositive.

CDR3 in amino acids: CASSPSPGQGASGANVLTF. CDR3 bases: TGTGCCAGCTCACCGTCCCCGGGACAGGGGGCATCTGGGGCCAACGTCCTGACTTTC. The rearrangement joins TRBV18 to TRBJ2-6; TRBD1 matches at 12 bases. V lost 3 bases and J lost 1; bases outside the gene matches: 7. Germline values: CDR1 KGHSH, CDR2 LQKENI. The CDR3 loop spans 19 amino acids.